Below, 28 T cell receptor beta chains from the same sample are listed, as sequenced in a study of identical twins. TCRdb redid the calling of the 5' RACE reads with MiXCR, one entry per CDR3 protein. The sample has 690,000 or so distinct CDR3 sequences, about 9.4% seen once; the top ten hold around 0.95%. The data were also submitted as part of a second study, on yellow fever vaccine responses in identical twins.

The sequenced sample was PBMCs. These receptors were obtained from a woman younger than 35 in good health.

This clonotype was seen repeatedly, ten times or more. This chain joins TRBV20-1 and TRBJ1-5; weak D call: TRBD1 (5 bases). The length of the CDR3 is 17 residues. V dropped 6 bases and J dropped 7 bases, with 28 bases sitting between them. Per germline, CDR1 DFQATT and CDR2 SNEGSKA (reference sequence). In nucleotides, the CDR3 is TGCAGTGCCCAGGGACGGGGACTCCCAGTTCGGGGCCAGCCCCAGCATTTT. It encodes CSAQGRGLPVRGQPQHF.

This clonotype was detected only a few times. The chain combines TRBV20-1 with TRBJ2-7; D is undetermined. The CDR3 runs 10 residues. Trimming cost V 1 base and J 5 bases, with 3 bases left between them. Germline CDR1 reads DFQATT; CDR2 reads SNEGSKA (reference sequence). CDR3 amino acids: CSARGDEQYF. CDR3 coding DNA: TGCAGTGCTAGAGGCGACGAGCAGTACTTC.

This clonotype showed up just a few times. The gene calls are TRBV28 and TRBJ2-1; 11 positions match TRBD2. The V and J ends lost 7 bases and 8 bases, in that order; junction bases with no gene match: 10. The length of the CDR3 is 15 residues. The germline V gene has CDR1 MDHEN and CDR2 SYDVKM. The CDR3 loop is CASKRLAGGQHEQFF. The CDR3 DNA reads TGTGCCAGCAAGCGATTAGCGGGGGGGCAGCATGAGCAGTTCTTC.

This clonotype was seen many times. The chain combines TRBV28 with TRBJ2-7; 9 positions match TRBD2. Germline CDR1 is MDHEN and CDR2 is SYDVKM. The CDR3 totals 13 residues. J was trimmed by 3 bases and V by 3 bases; bases with no gene match: 0. This chain's CDR3 is CASSLTSGYEQYF. CDR3 nucleotides: TGTGCCAGCAGTTTGACTAGCGGCTACGAGCAGTACTTC.

This clonotype was picked up a small number of times. This sequence joins TRBV7-2 and TRBJ1-2, with a tentative D call TRBD1 (5 bases). Germline V lookup: CDR1 SGHTA, CDR2 FQGNSA. V lost 2 bases to trimming and J lost 4 bases, with 14 bases between them. This CDR3 contains 15 residues. This chain's CDR3 is CASSLTASTGYGYTF. The CDR3 DNA reads TGTGCCAGCAGCTTAACCGCGAGTACAGGCTATGGCTACACCTTC.

This clonotype was detected only a few times. The V call is TRBV20-1, the J call TRBJ2-7, with 9 bases aligning to TRBD2. J was trimmed by 5 bases and V by 1 base; bases with no gene match: 9. The CDR3 is 15 amino acids. CDR1 and CDR2 (germline): DFQATT, SNEGSKA (reference sequence). CDR3: CSARVSGSQVHEQYF. The DNA for the CDR3 is TGCAGTGCTAGAGTTAGCGGGAGTCAAGTCCACGAGCAGTACTTC.

V usage is TRBV7-9 and J usage is TRBJ2-3; D not resolved. The CDR3 contains 14 residues. Germline lookup yields CDR1 SEHNR and CDR2 FQNEAQ (reference sequence). V lost 1 base and J 5 bases, leaving 10 bases between the germline ends. In DNA form, the CDR3 reads TGTGCCAGCAGCTTAGATTCTTTGGGAGATACGCAGTATTTT. This codes for CASSLDSLGDTQYF.

The V and J genes are TRBV7-3 and TRBJ1-1; TRBD1 might be the D (5 bases). Trimming pared 1 base from V and 0 bases from J, leaving 12 bases between. The CDR3 sequence is 16 residues long. Looked up from germline, CDR1 is SGHTA and CDR2 is FQGTGA. This CDR3 reads CASSLMGDGMNTEAFF. As DNA, the CDR3 is TGTGCCAGCAGCTTAATGGGGGACGGCATGAACACTGAAGCTTTCTTT.

The V gene is TRBV5-6, the J gene TRBJ2-5; 9 positions agree with TRBD1. The CDR3 covers 15 residues. Germline V CDR1 and CDR2: SGHDT, YYEEEE. V gave up 2 bases and J gave up 5 bases; unmatched junction bases: 7. The CDR3 sequence: CASSLTGQGVETQYF. The DNA of the CDR3 is TGTGCCAGCAGCTTAACGGGACAGGGAGTGGAGACCCAGTACTTC.

This clonotype was seen ten or more times. This chain joins TRBV6-1 and TRBJ2-1, with 10 bases that match TRBD1. CDR1 is MNHNS and CDR2 is SASEGT in the germline V gene. The junction had 4 bases not matched to a gene; V was cut back by 6 bases and J by 2 bases. The CDR3 runs 15 residues. CDR3 in DNA: TGTGCCAGCAGCGAGACAGGGGGCACCTACAATGAGCAGTTCTTC. It translates to CASSETGGTYNEQFF.

The V and J genes are TRBV7-2 and TRBJ2-3; D is ambiguous. The CDR3 runs to 13 residues. Germline V lookup: CDR1 SGHTA, CDR2 FQGNSA. Deletions cut 5 bases from V and 4 bases from J, with 10 bases between. Here the CDR3 reads CASSQSYPDTQYF. The CDR3 coding sequence is TGTGCCAGCAGCCAAAGCTACCCAGATACGCAGTATTTT.

V usage is TRBV18 and J usage is TRBJ2-2; TRBD2 matches 7 bases. Trimming removed 2 bases from V and 2 bases from J; junction bases left unmatched: 5. CDR1 and CDR2 (germline): KGHSH, LQKENI. The CDR3 covers 16 residues. The CDR3 sequence: CASSPVPSGNTGELFF. The CDR3 nucleotides read TGTGCCAGCTCACCAGTGCCTAGCGGAAACACCGGGGAGCTGTTTTTT.

J is TRBJ2-7 and V is TRBV21-1; TRBD1 reflects the table's D call only, with no check against the DNA. TRBV21-1 is flagged as a pseudogene. The CDR3 is made up of 13 amino acids. For the CDR3, the DNA is TGTGCCAGCAGCAAGGGGCCGGGATACGAGCAGTACTTC. It encodes CASSKGPGYEQYF.

This clonotype was counted a few times. The J gene is TRBJ2-7, the V gene TRBV11-1; 14 positions match TRBD2. The ends lost 5 bases at V and 3 bases at J; junction bases unmatched: 9. Germline-derived CDR1 and CDR2 are SGHAT and FQDESV (reference sequence). This CDR3 is built from 17 residues. CDR3 coding DNA: TGTGCCAGCAGCCCGGGACTAGCGGGAGTTCCCCTCTACGAGCAGTACTTC. It codes for CASSPGLAGVPLYEQYF.

The chain uses TRBV20-1 and TRBJ2-3; D is perhaps TRBD1 or TRBD2 (6 bases each). Trimming took 1 base from V and 1 from J, leaving 12 bases between them. There are 15 residues in the CDR3. Germline V gives CDR1 DFQATT, CDR2 SNEGSKA (reference sequence). Here the CDR3 DNA reads TGCAGTGCTAGAGCACGGGGGCATCGCACAGATACGCAGTATTTT. As protein: CSARARGHRTDTQYF.

The V call is TRBV7-2, the J call TRBJ2-1; the D gene is possibly TRBD2 (6 bases). The germline CDR1 and CDR2 sequences are SGHTA and FQGNSA. The CDR3 covers 14 residues. The germline V and J ends were trimmed by 2 bases and 13 bases, with 18 bases remaining between them. DNA for the CDR3: TGTGCCAGCAGCTTAAGGGTCAGCGGGTCGGACCAGTTCTTC. Translating gives CASSLRVSGSDQFF.

This chain connects TRBV7-8 to TRBJ2-5; D gene uncertain. CDR3 length: 13 amino acids. Germline V gene data show CDR1 as SGHVS and CDR2 as FQNEAQ. V was cut by 1 base and J by 9 bases, with 12 bases left in between. CDR3 DNA: TGTGCCAGCAGCTTAGGGACCGCGGTAGCCCAGTACTTC. Encoded protein: CASSLGTAVAQYF.

This clonotype was seen only a few times. The V call is TRBV4-3, the J call TRBJ2-7; either TRBD1 or TRBD2 may fit D (5 bases each). Trimming removed 1 base at V and 1 base at J, with 14 bases between. Germline V lookup: CDR1 LGHNA, CDR2 YSLEER. CDR3 length: 16 amino acids. CDR3 nucleotide sequence: TGCGCCAGCAGCCAAGCCTATGGGACGGCGTCCTACGAGCAGTACTTC. Its protein product is CASSQAYGTASYEQYF.

This clonotype was counted many times. The chain uses TRBV3-1 and TRBJ2-1; TRBD1 matches at 7 bases. Per germline, CDR1 LGHDT and CDR2 YNNKEL (reference sequence). V lost 1 base, J lost 6 bases, and 6 bases stayed unmatched. The CDR3 is 15 residues long. CDR3 sequence: CASSQATGKTNEQFF. In DNA, the CDR3 is TGTGCCAGCAGCCAAGCGACAGGGAAGACCAATGAGCAGTTCTTC.

This clonotype was recorded at least ten times. V is TRBV6-5 and J is TRBJ2-2; D ambiguous. Germline assignment: CDR1 MNHEY and CDR2 SVGAGI. Trimming cost V 3 bases and J 1 base, with 9 bases left between them. CDR3 size: 15 residues. The CDR3 DNA reads TGTGCCAGCAGTTATGTAGCCGAGAACACCGGGGAGCTGTTTTTT. This sequence encodes CASSYVAENTGELFF.

This clonotype was counted between two and nine times. The J gene is TRBJ2-7, the V gene TRBV7-2, with 8 bases fitting TRBD1. The germline gives CDR1 SGHTA, CDR2 FQGNSA. V lost 6 bases, J lost 4 bases, and 8 bases stayed unmatched. The CDR3 loop spans 14 amino acids. CDR3 protein: CASSPIGTGYEQYF. The CDR3 bases are TGTGCCAGCAGTCCTATCGGGACAGGTTACGAGCAGTACTTC.

This sequence joins TRBV27 and TRBJ1-2; D may be TRBD1 (5 bases). The length of the CDR3 is 15 residues. The germline gives CDR1 MNHEY, CDR2 SMNVEV (reference sequence). V was clipped by 6 bases and J by 6 bases, with 20 bases between them. The CDR3 loop is CASRTQGPTFDGYTF. CDR3 nucleotides: TGTGCCAGCAGAACCCAGGGACCCACCTTTGATGGCTACACCTTC.

This clonotype was observed a few times. The gene calls are TRBV2 and TRBJ2-5; 12 bases fit TRBD2. V shed 6 bases, J shed 4 bases, and the junction held 9 bases outside the gene matches. This CDR3 has 16 amino acids. In germline, CDR1 is SNHLY, CDR2 FYNNEI. The CDR3 DNA is TGTGCCAGCAGGGAGCTACCGGGACTAGCGGGAGAGACCCAGTACTTC. Translation: CASRELPGLAGETQYF.

There are many counts of this clonotype. The chain is built from TRBV28 and TRBJ2-2; D is possibly TRBD1 (8 bases). The CDR3 runs to 15 residues. With 6 bases removed from V and 7 bases from J, the gap between germline ends came to 18 bases. CDR1 is MDHEN and CDR2 is SYDVKM in the germline V gene. For the CDR3, the DNA is TGTGCCAGCAGGCTCCGACAGGGGAGGGTCGGGGAGCTGTTTTTT. This codes for CASRLRQGRVGELFF.

The chain employs TRBV7-3 and TRBJ1-4, with D hard to call. Germline CDR1 and CDR2: SGHTA and FQGTGA. The CDR3 runs 16 residues. V lost 4 bases to trimming and J lost 8 bases, with 20 bases between them. The CDR3 DNA reads TGTGCCAGCAGCTGCTACCCCTGCGGGGAGGACGAAAAACTGTTTTTT. Translation gives CASSCYPCGEDEKLFF. The full variable domain, completed using reference TRBV7-3 and TRBJ1-4, is GAGVSQTPSNKVTEKGKYVELRCDPISGHTALYWYRQSLGQGPEFLIYFQGTGAADDSGLPNDRFFAVRPEGSVSTLKIQRTERGDSAVYLCASSCYPCGEDEKLFFGSGTQLSVL.

V is TRBV19 and J is TRBJ2-1, with 8 bases lining up with TRBD2. Germline V gives CDR1 LNHDA, CDR2 SQIVND (reference sequence). The CDR3 runs to 17 residues. V shed 6 bases and J 4 bases; nucleotides not matched to a gene: 14. CDR3 bases: TGTGCCAGTAGCCCCTCGGGTGGCGGGGGGCATTACAATGAGCAGTTCTTC. It codes for CASSPSGGGGHYNEQFF. The whole variable domain, filled in from reference TRBV19 and TRBJ2-1, reads DGGITQSPKYLFRKEGQNVTLSCEQNLNHDAMYWYRQDPGQGLRLIYYSQIVNDFQKGDIAEGYSVSREKKESFPLTVTSAQKNPTAFYLCASSPSGGGGHYNEQFFGPGTRLTVL.

This clonotype turned up a few times. The chain is built from TRBV15 and TRBJ2-1; D possibly corresponds to TRBD2 (6 bases). The CDR3 has 15 amino acids. Germline V gives CDR1 LNHNV, CDR2 YYDKDF (reference sequence). Between the trimmed V and J ends, which lost 2 bases and 4 bases, there was a span of 12 bases. This CDR3 reads CATSRQGGYYNEQFF. CDR3 DNA: TGTGCCACCAGCAGACAGGGAGGTTATTACAATGAGCAGTTCTTC.

This clonotype has just a few counts. The V gene is TRBV27, the J gene TRBJ2-2; 8 bases align to TRBD1. Germline values: CDR1 MNHEY, CDR2 SMNVEV (reference sequence). After removal of 5 bases from V and 3 bases from J, the junction contained 8 bases not matched to a gene. The CDR3 extends over 16 amino acids. CDR3 sequence: CASSANRGDYTGELFF. CDR3 nucleotide sequence: TGTGCCAGCAGTGCCAACAGGGGGGACTACACCGGGGAGCTGTTTTTT.